These 15 T cell receptor beta chains came from one sample sequenced in a study of blood T cell repertoires in COVID-19. Sequencing was performed with immunoSEQ multiplex PCR; in TCRdb, only in-frame clones are kept and a portion is missing. The sample contains under 200,000 clones, approximately 90% of which appear only once. Material: peripheral blood. These receptor sequences come from a man between 18 and 35 years old with acute or convalescent COVID-19.

This rearrangement joins TRBV5-1 to TRBJ1-4; D ambiguous. This CDR3 has 17 residues. The V gene's germline CDR1 is SGHRS and CDR2 YFSETQ. Deletions cut 0 bases from V and 8 bases from J, with 20 bases between. The CDR3 here is CASSLASSTASREKLFF. The DNA of the CDR3 is TGCGCCAGCAGCTTGGCCTCTTCGACTGCCTCGCGAGAAAAACTGTTTTTT.

This clone was recorded once. The rearrangement links TRBV4-1 to TRBJ2-7; 8 bases align to TRBD2. V lost 1 base and J lost 0; bases outside the gene matches: 8. The CDR3 covers 17 residues. Germline assignment: CDR1 MGHRA and CDR2 YSYEKL. The CDR3 coding sequence is TGCGCCAGCAGCCAAGCATACCCGGGGGGGAGCTCCTACGAGCAGTACTTC. Its protein is CASSQAYPGGSSYEQYF.

The gene calls are TRBV29-1 and TRBJ2-3; possible D gene TRBD2, 6 bases. The length of the CDR3 is 14 residues. Between the trimmed V and J ends, which lost 7 bases and 2 bases, there was a span of 16 bases. Germline lookup yields CDR1 SQVTM and CDR2 ANQGSEA. CDR3 nucleotides: TGCAGCGGAGTTCCGGGACTCCACACAGATACGCAGTATTTT. Residues: CSGVPGLHTDTQYF.

V gene TRBV6-1 combines with J gene TRBJ2-3, with 11 bases lining up with TRBD2. V lost 0 bases, J lost 3 bases, and 8 bases stayed unmatched. The germline V gene encodes CDR1 MNHNS and CDR2 SASEGT. The CDR3 extends over 18 amino acids. The CDR3 region is CASSEALGTSGGTDTQYF. The CDR3 DNA sequence: TGTGCCAGCAGTGAAGCCCTGGGTACTAGCGGGGGAACAGATACGCAGTATTTT.

The chain joins TRBV18 to TRBJ2-2, with 11 nucleotides matching TRBD1. J lost 6 bases, V lost 3 bases, and 9 bases had no gene match. Germline loops: CDR1 KGHSH, CDR2 LQKENI. CDR3 size: 17 residues. The CDR3 DNA reads as TGTGCCAGCTCACCCCTCGGAGGGACAGGGGGTTCCGGGGAGCTGTTTTTT. This encodes CASSPLGGTGGSGELFF.

This clone came up once. The gene calls are TRBV27 and TRBJ2-7, with D possibly matching TRBD1 (5 bases). V was pared by 3 bases and J by 4 bases, with 13 bases between. Germline V lookup: CDR1 MNHEY, CDR2 SMNVEV (reference sequence). The CDR3 spans 14 residues. CDR3 protein: CASSFRIQGYEQYF. Written as DNA, the CDR3 is TGTGCCAGCAGTTTTAGAATTCAGGGTTACGAGCAGTACTTC.

The chain is built from TRBV19 and TRBJ1-2; perhaps TRBD1 as D (5 bases). The V end was cut by 10 bases, the J end by 8 bases, with 23 bases between. The CDR3 extends over 14 amino acids. Per germline, CDR1 LNHDA and CDR2 SQIVND (reference sequence). CDR3 sequence (DNA): TGTGCCACCACCTCGAAGGGGAGGATGTGGGGCTACACCTTC. Residues: CATTSKGRMWGYTF. The complete variable domain, with remaining parts taken from reference TRBV19 and TRBJ1-2, reads DGGITQSPKYLFRKEGQNVTLSCEQNLNHDAMYWYRQDPGQGLRLIYYSQIVNDFQKGDIAEGYSVSREKKESFPLTVTSAQKNPTAFYLCATTSKGRMWGYTFGSGTRLTVV.

V and J are TRBV6-5 and TRBJ1-6; the D is unclear. From germline, CDR1 is MNHEY and CDR2 SVGAGI. The germline V and J ends were trimmed by 2 bases and 9 bases, with 8 bases remaining between them. This CDR3 contains 13 residues. The CDR3 region is CASSYGETSPLHF. For the CDR3, the DNA is TGTGCCAGCAGTTACGGGGAGACTTCACCCCTCCACTTT.

The sample holds one count of this clone. The chain uses TRBV20-1 and TRBJ2-3; D perhaps matches TRBD2 (5 bases). CDR1 and CDR2 from the germline V gene are DFQATT and SNEGSKA (reference sequence). The CDR3 loop spans 11 amino acids. V was trimmed by 6 bases and J by 6 bases, leaving 10 bases between them. The CDR3, as DNA: TGCAGTGCCTCGGCGGGCGATACGCAGTATTTT. It codes for CSASAGDTQYF.

This clone was detected once. J is TRBJ2-2 and V is TRBV11-2, with D maybe TRBD1 (5 bases). Trimming stripped 5 bases from V and 3 bases from J, with 19 bases between. The CDR3 length is 17 residues. CDR1 SGHAT and CDR2 FQNNGV come from the germline V gene. CDR3 sequence reads: CASSNEKAQGYTGELFF. The DNA of the CDR3 is TGTGCCAGCAGCAACGAAAAGGCCCAGGGATACACCGGGGAGCTGTTTTTT.

CDR3 DNA: TGTGCCTGGAGTGTAGCCGGCACTGAAGCTTTCTTT. Protein: CAWSVAGTEAFF. This chain connects TRBV30 to TRBJ1-1; D unresolved. The CDR3 totals 12 residues. CDR1 and CDR2 (germline): GTSNPN, SVGIG (reference sequence). Trimming took 0 bases from V and 4 from J, leaving 6 bases between them.

The chain combines TRBV7-8 with TRBJ2-5, with 8 bases lining up with TRBD1. Germline V gene sequence: CDR1 SGHVS, CDR2 FQNEAQ. The CDR3 contains 15 residues. Trimming cost V 5 bases and J 2 bases; bases outside gene matches: 7. The CDR3 reads CASSPRTGWQETQYF. The DNA of the CDR3 is TGTGCCAGCAGCCCCCGGACAGGGTGGCAAGAGACCCAGTACTTC.

This sequence joins TRBV2 and TRBJ1-2, with a possible D match to TRBD1 (5 bases). Trimming stripped 0 bases from V and 2 bases from J, with 13 bases between. From germline, CDR1 is SNHLY and CDR2 FYNNEI. The CDR3 runs 16 residues. The CDR3 coding sequence is TGTGCCAGCAGTGAAGCGAGAGGCAGGGTGAACTATGGCTACACCTTC. It specifies CASSEARGRVNYGYTF.

The DNA for the CDR3 is TGTGCCAGCAGTCCACAGGGCCGGGCCGGGGAGCTGTTTTTT. Protein product: CASSPQGRAGELFF. The chain links TRBV2 to TRBJ2-2, with a weak D call TRBD1 (6 bases). Germline loops: CDR1 SNHLY, CDR2 FYNNEI. The V gene lost 5 bases and the J gene lost 6 bases, with 13 bases spanning the gap. This CDR3 region has 14 residues. Combining the CDR3 with reference TRBV2 and TRBJ2-2 gives the whole variable domain EPEVTQTPSHQVTQMGQEVILRCVPISNHLYFYWYRQILGQKVEFLVSFYNNEISEKSEIFDDQFSVERPDGSNFTLKIRSTKLEDSAMYFCASSPQGRAGELFFGEGSRLTVL.

The V and J genes are TRBV2 and TRBJ1-1; D ambiguous. CDR1 and CDR2 from the germline V gene are SNHLY and FYNNEI. The CDR3 is 13 residues long. The V end was cut by 6 bases, the J end by 0 bases, with 8 bases between. The CDR3 sequence is CASRRGMNTEAFF. The CDR3 DNA reads as TGTGCCAGCAGGAGAGGAATGAACACTGAAGCTTTCTTT.